This TCR beta chain was identified in a study of control samples from healthy donors and cancer patients. CDR3 length: 15 residues. CDR1 SGHNT and CDR2 YENEEA come from the germline V gene. Trimming took 5 bases from V and 2 from J, leaving 16 bases between them. Assay used: immunoSEQ multiplex PCR; TCRdb lists only in-frame clones, some missing. Of some 200,000 clones listed, 90% to 95% were seen once; the top ten hold more than 1.1%. V and J are TRBV11-3 and TRBJ2-7, with D perhaps being TRBD1 or TRBD2 (5 bases each). The TCR sequence derives from a man between 18 and 35 years old in good health. The material sequenced was blood. CDR3 in DNA: TGTGCCAGCAGCCGGATGGGACGGGCCCCCTACGAGCAGTACTTC. Protein sequence: CASSRMGRAPYEQYF.